A selection of T cell receptor beta chains follows, all from one sample in a study of control samples from healthy donors and cancer patients. Profiling relied on immunoSEQ multiplex PCR, and the TCRdb table lists in-frame clones only, not all of them. The table records fewer than 120,000 clones, 88% of them present only once. The sample comprised PBMCs. These receptors came from a woman in her sixties or seventies with lung cancer. The CDR3 runs from the conserved cysteine through the conserved F or W.

cdr3_length: 13
j_call: TRBJ1-5
v_call: TRBV2
cdr3_aa: CASSGQAHQPQHF

cdr3_length: 15
j_call: TRBJ1-1
v_call: TRBV5-1
cdr3_aa: CASSLLGRGDTEAFF

cdr3_length: 12
j_call: TRBJ2-1
v_call: TRBV12-3/TRBV12-4
cdr3_aa: CASNSIYNEQFF

cdr3_length: 14
j_call: TRBJ1-1
v_call: TRBV24-1
cdr3_aa: CATRDGGGNTEAFF

cdr3_length: 15
j_call: TRBJ2-7
v_call: TRBV3-1/TRBV3-2
cdr3_aa: CASGPQGARSAEQYF

cdr3_length: 14
j_call: TRBJ1-5
v_call: TRBV19
cdr3_aa: CASTTQGNGQPQHF

cdr3_length: 13
j_call: TRBJ2-7
v_call: TRBV7-9
cdr3_aa: CASSRRGQYEQYF

cdr3_length: 17
j_call: TRBJ1-6
v_call: TRBV15
cdr3_aa: CATSRDQLGQGNSPLHF

cdr3_length: 16
j_call: TRBJ2-2
v_call: TRBV18
cdr3_aa: CASSPIGPQNTGELFF

cdr3_length: 16
j_call: TRBJ1-2
v_call: TRBV10-3
cdr3_aa: CAINKGATDSTYGYTF

cdr3_length: 14
j_call: TRBJ1-2
v_call: TRBV7-9
cdr3_aa: CASSWDRGLYGYTF

cdr3_length: 14
j_call: TRBJ1-1
v_call: TRBV3-1/TRBV3-2
cdr3_aa: CASSRATGGTEAFF

cdr3_length: 14
j_call: TRBJ2-1
v_call: TRBV29-1
cdr3_aa: CSVARDPSYNEQFF

cdr3_length: 12
j_call: TRBJ2-1
v_call: TRBV29-1
cdr3_aa: CSVRGTGNEQFF

cdr3_length: 14
j_call: TRBJ1-5
v_call: TRBV5-1
cdr3_aa: CASSLEAGNQPQHF

cdr3_length: 15
j_call: TRBJ2-2
v_call: TRBV9
cdr3_aa: CASSLTGGLTGELFF

cdr3_length: 16
j_call: TRBJ2-5
v_call: TRBV10-3
cdr3_aa: CAISDRAGGPQETQYF

cdr3_length: 15
j_call: TRBJ2-2
v_call: TRBV15
cdr3_aa: CATSRDRGGSGELFF

cdr3_length: 15
j_call: TRBJ1-2
v_call: TRBV7-2
cdr3_aa: CASSSGDSDSYGYTF

cdr3_length: 17
j_call: TRBJ1-4
v_call: TRBV3-1/TRBV3-2
cdr3_aa: CASSQDTITGTNEKLFF

cdr3_length: 12
j_call: TRBJ2-1
v_call: TRBV12-5
cdr3_aa: CASGQAVGEQFF

cdr3_length: 13
j_call: TRBJ1-2
v_call: TRBV11-1
cdr3_aa: CASSSGQNYGYTF

cdr3_length: 14
j_call: TRBJ1-1
v_call: TRBV5-1
cdr3_aa: CASSSLPEGTEAFF

cdr3_length: 14
j_call: TRBJ2-5
v_call: TRBV2
cdr3_aa: CASTVERSQETQYF

cdr3_length: 16
j_call: TRBJ1-2
v_call: TRBV7-8
cdr3_aa: CASSSVQDLGNYGYTF

cdr3_length: 15
j_call: TRBJ2-7
v_call: TRBV9
cdr3_aa: CASSVGWTEAYEQYF

cdr3_length: 16
j_call: TRBJ1-1
v_call: TRBV5-4
cdr3_aa: CASSLDRGLVNTEAFF

cdr3_length: 16
j_call: TRBJ2-5
v_call: TRBV7-8
cdr3_aa: CASSVTSGGAFETQYF

cdr3_length: 16
j_call: TRBJ1-6
v_call: TRBV5-1
cdr3_aa: CASSLERTDNNSPLHF

cdr3_length: 21
j_call: TRBJ2-1
v_call: TRBV14
cdr3_aa: CASSQVYGTGVGPSPYNEQFF

cdr3_length: 14
j_call: TRBJ1-4
v_call: TRBV30
cdr3_aa: CAWNQQGANEKLFF

cdr3_length: 16
j_call: TRBJ2-2
v_call: TRBV5-1
cdr3_aa: CASSRDGGQNTGELFF

cdr3_length: 17
j_call: TRBJ1-5
v_call: TRBV28
cdr3_aa: CATPNFWQNESDQPQHF

cdr3_length: 14
j_call: TRBJ1-2
v_call: TRBV11-3
cdr3_aa: CASSFEGDSYGHTF

cdr3_length: 13
j_call: TRBJ2-7
v_call: TRBV5-4
cdr3_aa: CASSLDGGYEQYF

cdr3_length: 16
j_call: TRBJ1-2
v_call: TRBV28
cdr3_aa: CASSLGQGFIGYGYTF

cdr3_length: 15
j_call: TRBJ2-3
v_call: TRBV6-1
cdr3_aa: CASSEQGRRPDTQYF

cdr3_length: 13
j_call: TRBJ1-2
v_call: TRBV9
cdr3_aa: CASSVVEAEGYTF

cdr3_length: 15
j_call: TRBJ1-3
v_call: TRBV4-1
cdr3_aa: CASSQGHSSGNTIYF

cdr3_length: 15
j_call: TRBJ2-1
v_call: TRBV9
cdr3_aa: CASSLTGVIYNEQFF

cdr3_length: 14
j_call: TRBJ1-4
v_call: TRBV19
cdr3_aa: CASRAGTHNEKLFF

cdr3_length: 16
j_call: TRBJ1-3
v_call: TRBV3-1/TRBV3-2
cdr3_aa: CASSKGQPYSGNTIYF

cdr3_length: 14
j_call: TRBJ2-7
v_call: TRBV10-3
cdr3_aa: CAIAGTSGSNEQYF

cdr3_length: 15
j_call: TRBJ1-1
v_call: TRBV7-3
cdr3_aa: CASSLLGGANTEAFF

cdr3_length: 15
j_call: TRBJ1-5
v_call: TRBV6-6
cdr3_aa: CASTIMPRGNQPQHF

cdr3_length: 13
j_call: TRBJ1-5
v_call: TRBV30
cdr3_aa: CAWSVRGQQPQHF

cdr3_length: 13
j_call: TRBJ1-1
v_call: TRBV5-1
cdr3_aa: CASREQGRSPAFF

cdr3_length: 13
j_call: TRBJ1-1
v_call: TRBV19
cdr3_aa: CASRRTENTEAFF

cdr3_length: 16
j_call: TRBJ2-3
v_call: TRBV7-6
cdr3_aa: CASSRTSGGFTDTQYF

cdr3_length: 11
j_call: TRBJ2-1
v_call: TRBV19
cdr3_aa: CASSSYNEQFF

cdr3_length: 12
j_call: TRBJ2-7
v_call: TRBV6-5
cdr3_aa: CASQGDSYEQYF

cdr3_length: 16
j_call: TRBJ2-2
v_call: TRBV6-1
cdr3_aa: CASSESLAANTGELFF

cdr3_length: 13
j_call: TRBJ2-7
v_call: TRBV7-9
cdr3_aa: CASSPSGGYEQYF

cdr3_length: 13
j_call: TRBJ1-1
v_call: TRBV5-6
cdr3_aa: CASIPRGGAEAFF